This TCR beta chain was retrieved from a study of T cell responses to AZD1222 COVID-19 vaccine. The study, taken as a whole, reports: Repertoire samples came only from after the peak T cell response. Reports indicate that nearly half of spike-specific TCRs are directed at unmutated variant regions. Increases in Spike-specific TCR breadth and depth were seen after two AZD1222 doses.

This clone was observed a handful of times. Its matching antigen is unknown. The CDR3 length is 13 residues. Trimming shortened V by 8 bases and J by 7 bases, and 17 bases separated the two germline ends. From germline, CDR1 is LNHDA and CDR2 SQIVND (reference sequence). This table comes from immunoSEQ multiplex PCR, and its TCRdb copy is limited to in-frame clones, with some not included. The sample gives around 160,000 clones, approximately 90% of which show up once; 2.8% is in the top ten. This chain links TRBV19 with TRBJ1-2; D is unclear. The clonotype originates from an adult in good health. Specimen: peripheral blood, collected on day 0 of MenACWY control vaccination. The CDR3 DNA is TGTGCCAGTTCACGGGATTCGAGGACTGGCTACACCTTC. Encoded protein: CASSRDSRTGYTF. The full variable domain, in which reference TRBV19 and TRBJ1-2 provide the parts outside the CDR3, is DGGITQSPKYLFRKEGQNVTLSCEQNLNHDAMYWYRQDPGQGLRLIYYSQIVNDFQKGDIAEGYSVSREKKESFPLTVTSAQKNPTAFYLCASSRDSRTGYTFGSGTRLTVV.